The sequence of this TCR beta chain was determined in a study of blood T cell repertoires in COVID-19. Study as a whole: Sample material is recorded as cDNA or gDNA derived from T cells, B-cell-depleted T cells, or PBMCs.

Measured with immunoSEQ multiplex PCR; TCRdb has only the in-frame clones, and not every one. The sample records around 100,000 clones, almost 80% being singletons. CDR3 size: 11 residues. The germline V gene has CDR1 MNHEY and CDR2 SVGAGI. V shed 5 bases and J shed 4 bases, with 2 bases lying between them. This TCR derives from a woman aged 65 to 85 with acute or convalescent COVID-19. The chain is built from TRBV6-5 and TRBJ1-4; D is unclear. Source material: peripheral blood. CDR3: CASSHNEKLFF. CDR3 sequence (DNA): TGTGCCAGCAGTCATAATGAAAAACTGTTTTTT.